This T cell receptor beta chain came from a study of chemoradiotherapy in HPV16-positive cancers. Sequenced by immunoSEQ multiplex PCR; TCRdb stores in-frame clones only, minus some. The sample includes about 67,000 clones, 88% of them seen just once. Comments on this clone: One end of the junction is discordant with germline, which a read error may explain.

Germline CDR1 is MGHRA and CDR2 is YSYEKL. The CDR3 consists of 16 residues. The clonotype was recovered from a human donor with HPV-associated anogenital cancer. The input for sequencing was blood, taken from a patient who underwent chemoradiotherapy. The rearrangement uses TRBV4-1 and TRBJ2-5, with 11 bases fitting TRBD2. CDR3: CASSQGLAGGQETQYF. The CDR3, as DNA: TGCGCCAGCAGTCAAGGACTAGCGGGCGGACAAGAGACCCAGTACTTC.